What follows are 12 T cell receptor beta chains derived from one specimen sequenced in a study of blood T cell repertoires in COVID-19. Generated by immunoSEQ multiplex PCR, the TCRdb table keeps only in-frame clones and is missing some. The sample shows some 130,000 clones, 79% of them seen only once. Specimen: peripheral blood. These receptors were obtained from an elderly woman with acute or convalescent COVID-19.

The rearrangement joins TRBV15 to TRBJ2-5, with 7 bases matching TRBD1. CDR1 and CDR2 (germline): LNHNV, YYDKDF (reference sequence). This CDR3 is built from 14 residues. The J segment lost 1 base and the V segment lost 9 bases, leaving 8 bases of the junction unmatched. The CDR3 DNA reads as TGTGCCACTGGCCTAGGGGACAGCCAAGAGACCCAGTACTTC. This sequence encodes CATGLGDSQETQYF.

J is TRBJ2-7 and V is TRBV4-2, with 11 nucleotides matching TRBD1. The CDR3 consists of 18 residues. Germline V gene lookup returns CDR1 LGHNA and CDR2 YNFKEQ. The trim removed 5 bases at V and 1 base at J, leaving 13 bases unmatched. CDR3 nucleotide sequence: TGTGCCAGCAGCTCAAGGGGACCGGGACAGGGGGATTCCTACGAGCAGTACTTC. Translating it yields CASSSRGPGQGDSYEQYF.

The chain links TRBV5-6 to TRBJ1-6; TRBD1 is a possible D gene (6 bases). Trimming removed 0 bases at V and 8 bases at J, with 15 bases between. CDR3 length: 16 amino acids. In germline, CDR1 is SGHDT, CDR2 YYEEEE. This CDR3 reads CASSLGGPRSDSPLHF. The CDR3, as DNA: TGTGCCAGCAGCTTGGGGGGGCCTCGATCGGATTCACCCCTCCACTTT.

This clone came up a few times. The rearrangement links TRBV7-8 to TRBJ2-1; D might be TRBD2 (6 bases). V was shortened by 4 bases and J by 6 bases, with 16 bases between the two germline ends. Germline CDR1 is SGHVS and CDR2 is FQNEAQ. This CDR3 region has 15 residues. CDR3 DNA: TGTGCCAGCAGCTCCTTGCCGGGAGTTGTCAATGAGCAGTTCTTC. It encodes CASSSLPGVVNEQFF.

The gene calls are TRBV4-3 and TRBJ2-2; maybe TRBD1 (6 bases). CDR3 size: 16 residues. Between the trimmed V and J ends, which lost 3 bases and 1 base, there was a span of 12 bases. Germline loops: CDR1 LGHNA, CDR2 YSLEER. The CDR3 nucleotides read TGCGCCAGCAGCCAGCAGGGGACGGTGAACACCGGGGAGCTGTTTTTT. Residues: CASSQQGTVNTGELFF.

The chain links TRBV7-2 to TRBJ1-5, with unresolved D. V dropped 0 bases and J dropped 3 bases, with 9 bases sitting between them. Looked up from germline, CDR1 is SGHTA and CDR2 is FQGNSA. CDR3 size: 15 residues. The CDR3 coding sequence is TGTGCCAGCAGCTTAGCCCCCAGACTCAATCAGCCCCAGCATTTT. Translating it yields CASSLAPRLNQPQHF.

The gene calls are TRBV7-2 and TRBJ2-7, with 8 bases matching TRBD2. The CDR3 extends over 17 amino acids. Losses at the gene ends were 5 bases for V and 0 bases for J; bases not matched to a gene: 12. Germline V gives CDR1 SGHTA, CDR2 FQGNSA. This chain's CDR3 is CASSRSRLASGSYEQYF. The CDR3 DNA is TGTGCCAGCAGCCGTTCCCGACTAGCGTCGGGCTCCTACGAGCAGTACTTC.

This chain joins TRBV28 and TRBJ1-5, with 9 positions matching TRBD1. Unmatched junction bases numbered 8, after V lost 0 bases and J lost 2 bases. The CDR3 covers 18 residues. Germline-derived CDR1 and CDR2 are MDHEN and SYDVKM. Here the CDR3 DNA reads TGTGCCAGCAGTTTATGGGGACAGGGCGGCGGTGGCAATCAGCCCCAGCATTTT. Translated, it gives CASSLWGQGGGGNQPQHF. The entire variable domain, with the rest obtained from reference TRBV28 and TRBJ1-5, is as follows: DVKVTQSSRYLVKRTGEKVFLECVQDMDHENMFWYRQDPGLGLRLIYFSYDVKMKEKGDIPEGYSVSREKKERFSLILESASTNQTSMYLCASSLWGQGGGGNQPQHFGDGTRLSIL.

This chain uses TRBV9 with TRBJ2-4; 11 positions agree with TRBD1. Germline V gene lookup returns CDR1 SGDLS and CDR2 YYNGEE. The CDR3 has 16 residues. V was pared by 0 bases and J by 6 bases, with 5 bases of the junction left unmatched. The CDR3 loop reads CASSVAGGQGGNIQYF. CDR3 DNA sequence: TGTGCCAGCAGCGTAGCTGGGGGACAGGGGGGAAACATTCAGTACTTC.

The V and J genes are TRBV29-1 and TRBJ1-2; 11 bases map to TRBD1. V trimming: 7 bases; J trimming: 4 bases; junction bases outside the gene matches: 11. Germline CDR1 is SQVTM and CDR2 is ANQGSEA. The CDR3 runs 15 residues. CDR3 protein: CSAGTGTGGTYGYTF. The DNA of the CDR3 is TGCAGCGCTGGAACCGGGACAGGGGGGACCTATGGCTACACCTTC. The full variable domain, rest sourced from reference TRBV29-1 and TRBJ1-2, is SAVISQKPSRDICQRGTSLTIQCQVDSQVTMMFWYRQQPGQSLTLIATANQGSEATYESGFVIDKFPISRPNLTFSTLTVSNMSPEDSSIYLCSAGTGTGGTYGYTFGSGTRLTVV.

V usage is TRBV5-1 and J usage is TRBJ1-2, with TRBD1 as a possible D gene (6 bases). This CDR3 contains 14 residues. Germline CDR1 and CDR2: SGHRS and YFSETQ. Trimming took off 3 bases at V and 6 bases at J, with 15 bases between the two ends. The CDR3 loop is CASSSVQGTDGYTF. In nucleotides, the CDR3 is TGCGCCAGCAGCTCGGTACAGGGTACGGATGGCTACACCTTC.

This chain links TRBV7-3 with TRBJ1-2; a weak D match, TRBD1 (5 bases). Per germline, CDR1 SGHTA and CDR2 FQGTGA. This CDR3 has 13 amino acids. V gave up 2 bases and J gave up 7 bases, with 11 bases separating them. CDR3 sequence: CASSLGQGSGYTF. The DNA of the CDR3 is TGTGCCAGCAGCTTAGGCCAGGGTTCTGGCTACACCTTC.